The clone carrying this T cell receptor beta chain has just a few counts. The data originate from a study of blood T cell repertoires in COVID-19. As for the study in general: COVID-19 samples from acute and convalescent phases originated in the United States, Italy and Spain. T cells, B-cell-depleted T cells, or PBMCs supplied cDNA or gDNA.

The V gene's germline CDR1 is SGHVS and CDR2 FQNEAQ. V was clipped by 0 bases and J by 3 bases, with 6 bases between them. The CDR3 spans 13 residues. Repertoires were generated with immunoSEQ multiplex PCR, while TCRdb's copy carries only in-frame clones and drops some. Of about 280,000 clones in the sample, more than 80% were seen once. The V call is TRBV7-8, the J call TRBJ2-7, with no clear D. This TCR came from a young woman with active or convalescent COVID-19. Material for sequencing was peripheral blood. CDR3 sequence (DNA): TGTGCCAGCAGCTTAGCACGGTTCTACGAGCAGTACTTC. Translated: CASSLARFYEQYF.